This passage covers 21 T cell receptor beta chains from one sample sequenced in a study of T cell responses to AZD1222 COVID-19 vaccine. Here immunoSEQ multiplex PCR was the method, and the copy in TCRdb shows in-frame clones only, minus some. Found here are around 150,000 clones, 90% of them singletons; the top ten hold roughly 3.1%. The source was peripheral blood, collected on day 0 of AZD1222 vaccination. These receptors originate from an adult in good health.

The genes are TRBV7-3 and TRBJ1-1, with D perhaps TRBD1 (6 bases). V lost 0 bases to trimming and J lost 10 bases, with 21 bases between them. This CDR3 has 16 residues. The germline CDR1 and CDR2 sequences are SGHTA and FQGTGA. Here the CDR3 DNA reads TGTGCCAGCAGCTTAACGCCCCAGCCCGCGAGGGGGACAGCTTTCTTT. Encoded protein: CASSLTPQPARGTAFF.

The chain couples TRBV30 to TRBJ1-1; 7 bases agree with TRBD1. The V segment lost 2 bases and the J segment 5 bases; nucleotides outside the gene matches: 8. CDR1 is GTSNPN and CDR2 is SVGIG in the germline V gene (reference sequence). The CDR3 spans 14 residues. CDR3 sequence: CAWSPHRGQTEAFF. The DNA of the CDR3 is TGTGCCTGGAGTCCACACAGGGGTCAGACTGAAGCTTTCTTT. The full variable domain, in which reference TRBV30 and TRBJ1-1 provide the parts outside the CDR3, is SQTIHQWPATLVQPVGSPLSLECTVEGTSNPNLYWYRQAAGRGLQLLFYSVGIGQISSEVPQNLSASRPQDRQFILSSKKLLLSDSGFYLCAWSPHRGQTEAFFGQGTRLTVV.

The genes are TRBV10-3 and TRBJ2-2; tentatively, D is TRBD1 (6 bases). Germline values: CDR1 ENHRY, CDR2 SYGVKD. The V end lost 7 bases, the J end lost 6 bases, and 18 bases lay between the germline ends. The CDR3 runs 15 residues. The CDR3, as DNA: TGTGCCATCATTTTACAGGGCCTTAGACCCGGGGAGCTGTTTTTT. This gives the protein CAIILQGLRPGELFF.

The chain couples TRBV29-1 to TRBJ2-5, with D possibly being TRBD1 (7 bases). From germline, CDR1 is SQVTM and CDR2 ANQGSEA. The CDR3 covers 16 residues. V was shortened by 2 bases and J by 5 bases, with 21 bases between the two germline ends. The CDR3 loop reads CSVEWAGQFRVETQYF. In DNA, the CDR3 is TGCAGCGTTGAATGGGCGGGACAGTTTAGAGTGGAGACCCAGTACTTC.

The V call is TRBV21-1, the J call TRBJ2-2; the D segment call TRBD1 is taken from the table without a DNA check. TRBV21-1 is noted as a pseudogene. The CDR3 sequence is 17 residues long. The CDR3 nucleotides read TGTGCCAGCAACGCCCGATCCGGGACAGCGAACACCGGGGAGCTGTTTTTT. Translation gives CASNARSGTANTGELFF.

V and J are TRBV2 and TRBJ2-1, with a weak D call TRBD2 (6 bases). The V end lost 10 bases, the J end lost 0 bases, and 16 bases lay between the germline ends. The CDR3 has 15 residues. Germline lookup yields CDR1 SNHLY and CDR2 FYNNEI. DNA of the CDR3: TGTGCCAATACCCGGGACTCCCTCTCCTACAATGAGCAGTTCTTC. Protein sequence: CANTRDSLSYNEQFF.

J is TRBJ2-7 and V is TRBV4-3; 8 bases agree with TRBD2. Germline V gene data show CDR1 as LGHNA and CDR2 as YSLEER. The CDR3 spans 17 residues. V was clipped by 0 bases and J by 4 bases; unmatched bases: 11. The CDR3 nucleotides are TGCGCCAGCAGCCAAGATGTAACGGGAGGGATCGGGTACGAGCAGTACTTC. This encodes CASSQDVTGGIGYEQYF.

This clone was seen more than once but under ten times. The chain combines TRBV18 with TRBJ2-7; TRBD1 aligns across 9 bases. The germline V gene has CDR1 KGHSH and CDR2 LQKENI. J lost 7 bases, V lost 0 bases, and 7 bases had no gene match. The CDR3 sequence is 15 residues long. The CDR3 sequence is CASSPPWGQGGEQYF. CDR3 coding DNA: TGTGCCAGCTCACCACCGTGGGGACAGGGAGGGGAGCAGTACTTC. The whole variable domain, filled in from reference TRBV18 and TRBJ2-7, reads NAGVMQNPRHLVRRRGQEARLRCSPMKGHSHVYWYRQLPEEGLKFMVYLQKENIIDESGMPKERFSAEFPKEGPSILRIQQVVRGDSAAYFCASSPPWGQGGEQYFGPGTRLTVT.

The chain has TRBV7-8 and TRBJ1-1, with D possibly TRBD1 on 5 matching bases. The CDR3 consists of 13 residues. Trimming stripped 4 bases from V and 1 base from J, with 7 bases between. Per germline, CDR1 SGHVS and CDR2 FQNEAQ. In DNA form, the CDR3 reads TGTGCCAGCAGCTCTACAGGGAACACTGAAGCTTTCTTT. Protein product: CASSSTGNTEAFF.

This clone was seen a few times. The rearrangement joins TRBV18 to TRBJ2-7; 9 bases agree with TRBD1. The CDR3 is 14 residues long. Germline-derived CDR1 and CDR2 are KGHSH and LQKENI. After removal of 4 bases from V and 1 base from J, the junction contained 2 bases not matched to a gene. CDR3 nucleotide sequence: TGTGCCAGCTCACTGGGACAGGGTTCCTACGAGCAGTACTTC. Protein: CASSLGQGSYEQYF.

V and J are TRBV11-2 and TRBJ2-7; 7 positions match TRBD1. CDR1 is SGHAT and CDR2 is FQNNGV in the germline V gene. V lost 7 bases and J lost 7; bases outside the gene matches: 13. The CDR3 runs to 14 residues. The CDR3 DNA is TGTGCCAGCAACCTCTTGAGGGGGCCTGCGGAGCAGTACTTC. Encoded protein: CASNLLRGPAEQYF.

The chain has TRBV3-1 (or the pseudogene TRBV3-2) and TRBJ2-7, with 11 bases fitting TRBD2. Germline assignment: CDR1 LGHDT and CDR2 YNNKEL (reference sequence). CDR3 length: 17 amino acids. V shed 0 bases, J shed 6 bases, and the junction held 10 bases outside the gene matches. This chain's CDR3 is CASSQDSRLAGSGEQYF. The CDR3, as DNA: TGTGCCAGCAGCCAAGATTCGCGACTAGCGGGAAGTGGCGAGCAGTACTTC.

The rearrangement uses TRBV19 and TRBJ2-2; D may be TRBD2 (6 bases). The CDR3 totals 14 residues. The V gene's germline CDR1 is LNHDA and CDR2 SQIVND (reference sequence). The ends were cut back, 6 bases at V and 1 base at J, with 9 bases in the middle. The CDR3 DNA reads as TGTGCCAGTAGGAATAGCGGGAACACCGGGGAGCTGTTTTTT. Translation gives CASRNSGNTGELFF. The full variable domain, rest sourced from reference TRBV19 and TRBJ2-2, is DGGITQSPKYLFRKEGQNVTLSCEQNLNHDAMYWYRQDPGQGLRLIYYSQIVNDFQKGDIAEGYSVSREKKESFPLTVTSAQKNPTAFYLCASRNSGNTGELFFGEGSRLTVL.

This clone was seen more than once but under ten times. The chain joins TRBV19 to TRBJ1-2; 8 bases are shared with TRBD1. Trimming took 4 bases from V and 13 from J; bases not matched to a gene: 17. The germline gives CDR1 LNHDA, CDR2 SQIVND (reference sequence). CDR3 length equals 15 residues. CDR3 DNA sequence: TGTGCCAGTAGTACCAGCCTCGAGACAGGGGAGGCCGCCACCTTC. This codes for CASSTSLETGEAATF.

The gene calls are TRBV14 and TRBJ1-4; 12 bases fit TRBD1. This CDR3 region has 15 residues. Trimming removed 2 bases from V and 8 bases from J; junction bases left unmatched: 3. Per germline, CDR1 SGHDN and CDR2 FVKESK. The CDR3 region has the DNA TGTGCCAGCAGCCAATGGGACAGGGGGCAAGAAAAACTGTTTTTT. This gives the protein CASSQWDRGQEKLFF.

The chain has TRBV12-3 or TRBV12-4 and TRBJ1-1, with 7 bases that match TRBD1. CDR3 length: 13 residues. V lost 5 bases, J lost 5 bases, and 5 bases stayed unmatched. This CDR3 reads CASSANRGTEAFF. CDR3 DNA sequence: TGTGCCAGCAGTGCCAACAGGGGAACTGAAGCTTTCTTT.

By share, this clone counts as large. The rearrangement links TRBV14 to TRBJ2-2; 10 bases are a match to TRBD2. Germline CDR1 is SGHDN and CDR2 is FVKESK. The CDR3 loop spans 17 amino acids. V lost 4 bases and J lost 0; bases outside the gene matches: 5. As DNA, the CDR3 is TGTGCCAGCAGCCCCGGACTAGCGGTAACGAACACCGGGGAGCTGTTTTTT. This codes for CASSPGLAVTNTGELFF.

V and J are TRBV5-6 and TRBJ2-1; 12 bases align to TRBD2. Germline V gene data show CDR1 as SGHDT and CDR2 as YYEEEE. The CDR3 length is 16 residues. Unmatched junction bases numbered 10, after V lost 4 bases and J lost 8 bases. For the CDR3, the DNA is TGTGCCAGCAGCGCCAGGACTAGCGGGATTCCAGATGAGCAGTTCTTC. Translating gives CASSARTSGIPDEQFF.

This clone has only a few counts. CDR3 region: CASSYSWRVNTEAFF. The CDR3 coding sequence is TGTGCCAGCAGTTACTCGTGGAGGGTGAACACTGAAGCTTTCTTT. This rearrangement joins TRBV6-5 to TRBJ1-1; D remains ambiguous. The V and J ends lost 0 bases and 0 bases respectively, with 8 bases between them. Germline V CDR1 and CDR2: MNHEY, SVGAGI. This CDR3 contains 15 residues.

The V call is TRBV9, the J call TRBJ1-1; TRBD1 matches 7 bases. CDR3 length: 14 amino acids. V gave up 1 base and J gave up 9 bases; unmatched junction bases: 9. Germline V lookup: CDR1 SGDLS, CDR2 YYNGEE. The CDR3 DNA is TGTGCCAGCAGCGTACGAGAAACAGGGGATAAAGCTTTCTTT. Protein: CASSVRETGDKAFF.

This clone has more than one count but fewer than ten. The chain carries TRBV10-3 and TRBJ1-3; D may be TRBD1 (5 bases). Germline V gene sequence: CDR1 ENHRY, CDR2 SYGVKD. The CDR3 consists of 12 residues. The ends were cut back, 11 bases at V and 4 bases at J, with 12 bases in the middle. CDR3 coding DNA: TGTGCCGCCTTGGGGGGAGGAAACACCATATATTTT. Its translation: CAALGGGNTIYF.